The 17 T cell receptor beta chains below come from one sample, sequenced in a study of cytomegalovirus exposure and HLA in healthy donors. TCRdb's table, derived via immunoSEQ multiplex PCR, lists solely in-frame clones and lacks some. The sample yields roughly 250,000 clones, about 86% seen once. The sequenced sample consisted of PBMCs. The receptors derive from a man younger than 30 in good health and CMV-seronegative.

This clone turned up a few times. V is TRBV7-2 and J is TRBJ1-6, with D unclear. The CDR3 extends over 15 amino acids. Trimming left V 5 bases short and J 8 bases short, with 16 bases between. Germline CDR1 is SGHTA and CDR2 is FQGNSA. CDR3 nucleotide sequence: TGTGCCAGCAGCCAATCGCGCTCGGGGTATTCACCCCTCCACTTT. Translation: CASSQSRSGYSPLHF.

The chain joins TRBV30 to TRBJ1-2; D is uncertain. The germline V gene encodes CDR1 GTSNPN and CDR2 SVGIG (reference sequence). V lost 0 bases, J lost 0 bases, and 11 bases lay in between. CDR3 length: 15 amino acids. CDR3 sequence reads: CAWSVGWRTNYGYTF. The CDR3 DNA reads TGTGCCTGGAGTGTAGGGTGGAGGACTAACTATGGCTACACCTTC.

The chain couples TRBV30 to TRBJ2-7; D is perhaps TRBD2 (6 bases). Germline loops: CDR1 GTSNPN, CDR2 SVGIG (reference sequence). V was shortened by 4 bases and J by 11 bases, with 18 bases between the two germline ends. The CDR3 has 12 amino acids. The CDR3, as DNA: TGTGCCTGGAACCCCCTAGGACTAAGAAAGTACTTC. Translation: CAWNPLGLRKYF. The variable domain in full, completed from reference TRBV30 and TRBJ2-7, reads SQTIHQWPATLVQPVGSPLSLECTVEGTSNPNLYWYRQAAGRGLQLLFYSVGIGQISSEVPQNLSASRPQDRQFILSSKKLLLSDSGFYLCAWNPLGLRKYFGPGTRLTVT.

This clone was found a few times. This rearrangement joins TRBV4-2 to TRBJ1-2; TRBD1 might be the D (5 bases). Trimming removed 0 bases at V and 4 bases at J, with 21 bases between. From germline, CDR1 is LGHNA and CDR2 YNFKEQ. The CDR3 extends over 18 amino acids. The CDR3 coding sequence is TGTGCCAGCAGCCAAGATCCCCCAGGGACTCCAGGAGGCTATGGCTACACCTTC. It translates to CASSQDPPGTPGGYGYTF.

This clone occurred once. V gene TRBV2 combines with J gene TRBJ1-6, with unresolved D. The CDR3 is made up of 19 amino acids. V was clipped by 8 bases and J by 0 bases, with 23 bases between them. Germline V gene lookup returns CDR1 SNHLY and CDR2 FYNNEI. CDR3 sequence: CASGTLSQDGSSYNSPLHF. In nucleotides, the CDR3 is TGTGCCAGCGGCACCTTATCCCAGGACGGGAGCTCCTATAATTCACCCCTCCACTTT.

The chain carries TRBV4-3 and TRBJ2-1; TRBD2 agrees at 8 bases. After removal of 0 bases from V and 8 bases from J, the junction contained 9 bases not matched to a gene. The length of the CDR3 is 16 residues. CDR1 and CDR2 from the germline V gene are LGHNA and YSLEER. This chain's CDR3 is CASSQDGAGGRHEQFF. CDR3 in DNA: TGCGCCAGCAGCCAAGACGGGGCGGGGGGCCGACATGAGCAGTTCTTC.

The CDR3 nucleotides are TGTGCCACCAGCAGAGACAGGGTTGCTAATGAAAAACTGTTTTTT. It specifies CATSRDRVANEKLFF. This rearrangement joins TRBV15 to TRBJ1-4, with D possibly TRBD1 on 5 matching bases. The germline gives CDR1 LNHNV, CDR2 YYDKDF (reference sequence). The CDR3 is made up of 15 amino acids. Between the trimmed V and J ends, which lost 0 bases and 3 bases, there was a span of 8 bases.

This chain links TRBV28 with TRBJ2-5, with no clear D. The CDR3 length is 12 residues. V lost 5 bases and J 8 bases, leaving 12 bases between the germline ends. The V gene's germline CDR1 is MDHEN and CDR2 SYDVKM. CDR3 nucleotide sequence: TGTGCCAGCAGTGCTCTAAGTCGCACCCAGTACTTC. Translating it yields CASSALSRTQYF.

The genes are TRBV28 and TRBJ1-5; 7 positions agree with TRBD1. V shed 8 bases, J shed 8 bases, and the junction held 15 bases outside the gene matches. CDR1 and CDR2 from the germline V gene are MDHEN and SYDVKM. The CDR3 covers 15 residues. The CDR3 spells CASQRQGRVKEPQHF. CDR3 nucleotides: TGTGCCAGCCAGAGACAGGGTCGGGTGAAGGAGCCCCAGCATTTT. Filled out from reference TRBV28 and TRBJ1-5, the complete variable domain reads DVKVTQSSRYLVKRTGEKVFLECVQDMDHENMFWYRQDPGLGLRLIYFSYDVKMKEKGDIPEGYSVSREKKERFSLILESASTNQTSMYLCASQRQGRVKEPQHFGDGTRLSIL.

The chain recombines TRBV2 with TRBJ2-1; D uncertain. The ends were cut back, 3 bases at V and 3 bases at J, with 6 bases in the middle. CDR3 length equals 13 residues. Germline CDR1 reads SNHLY; CDR2 reads FYNNEI. The CDR3 loop reads CASSEGSYNEQFF. CDR3 DNA sequence: TGTGCCAGCAGTGAGGGCAGCTACAATGAGCAGTTCTTC.

The chain combines TRBV28 with TRBJ2-7; TRBD1 matches 7 bases. The germline CDR1 and CDR2 sequences are MDHEN and SYDVKM. Trimming took 8 bases from V and 4 from J; bases not matched to a gene: 14. The CDR3 loop spans 15 amino acids. DNA for the CDR3: TGTGCCAGCCTAGAGGGCACAGGGGACCTTTACGAGCAGTACTTC. This sequence encodes CASLEGTGDLYEQYF.

This rearrangement joins TRBV7-6 to TRBJ1-6; possible D gene TRBD1, 6 bases. The CDR3 totals 17 residues. Germline loops: CDR1 SGHVS, CDR2 FNYEAQ. The germline V and J ends were trimmed by 4 bases and 2 bases, with 15 bases remaining between them. The CDR3: CASSSSPRQAYNSPLHF. In DNA form, the CDR3 reads TGTGCCAGCAGCTCAAGCCCACGACAGGCCTATAATTCACCCCTCCACTTT.

The rearrangement joins TRBV6-5 to TRBJ2-6; 8 positions agree with TRBD2. Germline assignment: CDR1 MNHEY and CDR2 SVGAGI. The CDR3 length is 15 residues. V was clipped by 7 bases and J by 2 bases; unmatched bases: 4. This CDR3 reads CASMVGRAGANVLTF. The CDR3 DNA is TGTGCCAGCATGGTCGGGAGGGCTGGGGCCAACGTCCTGACTTTC.

A note on this clone: Germline is not matched at one junction end, which may reflect a read error. V is TRBV2 and J is TRBJ1-3, with D hard to call. This CDR3 contains 13 residues. Germline V gene sequence: CDR1 SNHLY, CDR2 FYNNEI. CDR3 sequence (DNA): TGTGCCAGCAGGGATAGGGAGGGTTTTGTAGTCGATTTT. It specifies CASRDREGFVVDF.

This clone was observed a few times. The chain couples TRBV18 to TRBJ1-6; weak D call: TRBD1 (5 bases). This CDR3 region has 14 residues. V shed 0 bases and J shed 11 bases, with 11 bases lying between them. Germline-derived CDR1 and CDR2 are KGHSH and LQKENI. CDR3 bases: TGTGCCAGCTCACCACCGCAGGGTGGCACACCCCTCCACTTT. Its translation is CASSPPQGGTPLHF.

The chain uses TRBV28 and TRBJ1-2; no reliable D call. The CDR3 sequence is 12 residues long. Germline assignment: CDR1 MDHEN and CDR2 SYDVKM. Trimming took off 5 bases at V and 5 bases at J, with 9 bases between the two ends. The CDR3 protein is CASSRGGYGYTF. CDR3 bases: TGTGCCAGCAGTAGAGGTGGATATGGCTACACCTTC.

This chain uses TRBV11-2 with TRBJ2-7; possibly TRBD1 for D (6 bases). Trimming cost V 5 bases and J 4 bases, with 12 bases left between them. CDR1 and CDR2 from the germline V gene are SGHAT and FQNNGV. This CDR3 has 13 residues. The CDR3 region has the DNA TGTGCCAGCAGCCAAGGACAGACTTACGAGCAGTACTTC. This gives the protein CASSQGQTYEQYF.